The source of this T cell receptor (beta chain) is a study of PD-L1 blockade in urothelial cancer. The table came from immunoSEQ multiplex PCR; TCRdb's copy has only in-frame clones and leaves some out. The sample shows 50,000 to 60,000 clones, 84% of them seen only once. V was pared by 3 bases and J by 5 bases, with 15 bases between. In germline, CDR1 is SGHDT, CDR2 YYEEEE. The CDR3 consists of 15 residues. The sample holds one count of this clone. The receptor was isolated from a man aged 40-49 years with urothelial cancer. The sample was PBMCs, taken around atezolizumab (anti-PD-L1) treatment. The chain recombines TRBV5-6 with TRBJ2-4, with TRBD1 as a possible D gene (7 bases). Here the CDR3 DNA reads TGTGCCAGCAGCTACCAAGACAGGGAGGAAAACATTCAGTACTTC. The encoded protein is CASSYQDREENIQYF.